The sequence of this T cell receptor (beta chain) was determined in a study of T-cell memory formation after mild COVID-19. For the study at large: TCR clusters largely stayed donor specific. Whole-study results and caveats: Clones that shrank (day 15 to 85) were balanced CD4/CD8, whereas later expanders leaned CD4+. Researchers report contracting CD4+ clones mostly in CM and EM, with CD8+ clones in EMRA.

A word on this clonotype: The antigen remains unidentified.

TCRdb fed the 5' RACE reads into MiXCR, producing one record per CDR3 protein. The sample has roughly 560,000 distinct CDR3 sequences, around 21% seen once. The trim removed 2 bases at V and 7 bases at J, leaving 2 bases unmatched. The CDR3 totals 13 residues. Germline CDR1 reads SEHNR; CDR2 reads FQNEAQ (reference sequence). J is TRBJ2-4 and V is TRBV7-9, with TRBD1 identical over 7 bases. The specimen was PBMCs or a T cell subset sorted from them (not recorded which). The sequence was collected from an adult woman who had mild COVID-19 (a few samples of this study predate the infection). Cell type and time point are not known. CDR3 sequence: CASSLTGVNIQYF. DNA for the CDR3: TGTGCCAGCAGCTTAACAGGGGTGAACATTCAGTACTTC.